This TCR beta chain was recovered during a study of blood T cell repertoires in COVID-19. This clone appeared a single time. Germline trimming cut 2 bases from V and 2 bases from J; bases unmatched to any gene: 5. Looked up from germline, CDR1 is SGHRS and CDR2 is YFSETQ. This CDR3 has 16 amino acids. The assay was immunoSEQ multiplex PCR, and TCRdb's table has in-frame clones only and misses some. The sample consists of more than 200,000 clones, 70% to 90% of them appearing once. Sequencing was performed on peripheral blood. The gene calls are TRBV5-1 and TRBJ2-3, with 10 positions matching TRBD2. The receptor comes from a man aged 50-60 years with COVID-19, enrolled during active disease. The CDR3 reads CASSFSLAGITDTQYF. The CDR3, as DNA: TGCGCCAGCAGCTTCTCACTAGCGGGGATCACAGATACGCAGTATTTT. The complete variable domain, with remaining parts taken from reference TRBV5-1 and TRBJ2-3, reads KAGVTQTPRYLIKTRGQQVTLSCSPISGHRSVSWYQQTPGQGLQFLFEYFSETQRNKGNFPGRFSGRQFSNSRSEMNVSTLELGDSALYLCASSFSLAGITDTQYFGPGTRLTVL.